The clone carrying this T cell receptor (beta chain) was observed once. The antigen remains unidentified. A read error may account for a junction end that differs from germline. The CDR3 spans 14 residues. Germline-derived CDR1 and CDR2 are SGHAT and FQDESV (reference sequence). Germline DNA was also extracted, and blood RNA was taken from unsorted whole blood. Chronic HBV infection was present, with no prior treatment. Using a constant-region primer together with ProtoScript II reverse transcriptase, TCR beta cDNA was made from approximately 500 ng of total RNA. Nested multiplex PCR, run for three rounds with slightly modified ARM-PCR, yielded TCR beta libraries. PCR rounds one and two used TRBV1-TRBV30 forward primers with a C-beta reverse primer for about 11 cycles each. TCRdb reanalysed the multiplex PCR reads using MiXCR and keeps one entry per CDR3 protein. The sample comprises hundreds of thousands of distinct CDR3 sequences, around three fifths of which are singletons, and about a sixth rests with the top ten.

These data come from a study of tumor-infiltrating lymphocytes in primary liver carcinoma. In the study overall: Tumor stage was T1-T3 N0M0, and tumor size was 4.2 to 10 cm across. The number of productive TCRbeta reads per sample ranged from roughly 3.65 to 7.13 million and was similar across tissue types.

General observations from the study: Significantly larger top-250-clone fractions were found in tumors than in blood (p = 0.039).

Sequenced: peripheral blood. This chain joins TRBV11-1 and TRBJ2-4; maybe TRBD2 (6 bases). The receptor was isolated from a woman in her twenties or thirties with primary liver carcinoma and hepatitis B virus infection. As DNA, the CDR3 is TGTGCCAGCAGCTTATTGCAGGGAGGAAACATTCTGTACTTC. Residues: CASSLLQGGNILYF.